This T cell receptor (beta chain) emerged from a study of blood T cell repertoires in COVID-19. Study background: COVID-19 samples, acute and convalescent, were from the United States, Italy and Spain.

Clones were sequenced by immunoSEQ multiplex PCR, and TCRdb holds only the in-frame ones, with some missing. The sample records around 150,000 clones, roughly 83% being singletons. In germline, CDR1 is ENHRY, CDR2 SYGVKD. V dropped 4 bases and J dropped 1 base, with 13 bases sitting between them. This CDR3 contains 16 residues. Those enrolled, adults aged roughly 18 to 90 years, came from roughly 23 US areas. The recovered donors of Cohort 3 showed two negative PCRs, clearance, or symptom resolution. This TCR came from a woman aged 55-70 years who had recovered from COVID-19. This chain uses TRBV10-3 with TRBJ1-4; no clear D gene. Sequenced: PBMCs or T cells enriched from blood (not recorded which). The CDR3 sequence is CAISVGTPGTNEKLFF. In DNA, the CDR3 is TGTGCCATCAGTGTAGGCACCCCGGGAACTAATGAAAAACTGTTTTTT.